A single sample gave rise to the 16 T cell receptor beta chains below, sequenced in a study of vaccination and CD4 T cells after COVID-19. The Oncomine TCR Beta short-read assay sequenced DNA from cultured CD4+ T cells. One entry per CDR3 protein results from TCRdb running MiXCR on the PCR reads. Of roughly 28,000 distinct CDR3 sequences listed, 35% to 50% were seen once; the top ten hold approximately 5.3%. What these receptors recognize is not known. Noted time point: late sampling 161 to 241 days after vaccination in a few convalescent patients. The treatment denotes: approximately nine-day PBMC culture with coronavirus spike peptide pools or control peptides (ViraFEST assay). The sequences come from CD4+ T cells from blood, cultured in vitro, collected about 7 months after SARS-CoV-2 vaccination. The receptors were gathered from a human donor who had recovered from COVID-19.

The chain couples TRBV28 to TRBJ1-6; possible D gene TRBD1, 6 bases. V was shortened by 2 bases and J by 0 bases, with 8 bases between the two germline ends. Looked up from germline, CDR1 is MDHEN and CDR2 is SYDVKM. There are 16 residues in the CDR3. The CDR3: CASSLRTDSYNSPLHF. CDR3 coding DNA: TGTGCCAGCAGTTTACGGACAGACTCCTATAATTCACCCCTCCACTTT.

This clonotype was detected a few times. This sequence joins TRBV20-1 and TRBJ2-3; D gene uncertain. V was trimmed by 3 bases and J by 0 bases, leaving 4 bases between them. The germline gives CDR1 DFQATT, CDR2 SNEGSKA (reference sequence). The CDR3 extends over 12 amino acids. The CDR3 here is CSASGSTDTQYF. The DNA for the CDR3 is TGCAGTGCTAGCGGGAGCACAGATACGCAGTATTTT.

The chain combines TRBV7-6 with TRBJ2-2, with D tentatively TRBD2 (5 bases). The CDR3 has 15 residues. Between the trimmed V and J ends, which lost 1 base and 3 bases, there was a span of 9 bases. Germline loops: CDR1 SGHVS, CDR2 FNYEAQ. CDR3 DNA: TGTGCCAGCAGCTTAGGAGGGCGTGACACCGGGGAGCTGTTTTTT. Protein sequence: CASSLGGRDTGELFF.

This clonotype has only a few counts. V is TRBV20-1 and J is TRBJ1-5, with D tentatively TRBD1 (5 bases). The V and J ends lost 6 bases and 4 bases respectively, with 13 bases between them. The CDR3 is made up of 13 amino acids. CDR1 DFQATT and CDR2 SNEGSKA come from the germline V gene (reference sequence). CDR3 amino acids: CSAQIGGNQPQHF. CDR3 DNA: TGCAGTGCCCAAATTGGGGGGAATCAGCCCCAGCATTTT.

This clonotype has a handful of counts. The chain recombines TRBV20-1 with TRBJ2-5; TRBD2 matches 8 bases. Germline V gene data show CDR1 as DFQATT and CDR2 as SNEGSKA (reference sequence). CDR3 length: 15 amino acids. J lost 0 bases, V lost 5 bases, and 8 bases had no gene match. CDR3 protein: CSADRGGGHQETQYF. CDR3 nucleotide sequence: TGCAGTGCTGATCGGGGGGGAGGCCACCAAGAGACCCAGTACTTC.

The chain combines TRBV27 with TRBJ2-7; 12 bases line up with TRBD2. The CDR3 totals 15 residues. V dropped 6 bases and J dropped 5; count of bases not matched to a gene: 8. The V gene's germline CDR1 is MNHEY and CDR2 SMNVEV (reference sequence). CDR3 nucleotides: TGTGCCAGCAGCTTCGAGGGACTAGCGGGCAACGAGCAGTACTTC. Protein: CASSFEGLAGNEQYF.

The chain combines TRBV20-1 with TRBJ2-7; 12 nucleotides match TRBD1. V lost 5 bases to trimming and J lost 5 bases; unmatched junction nucleotides: 7. Germline CDR1 is DFQATT and CDR2 is SNEGSKA (reference sequence). The CDR3 extends over 14 amino acids. The CDR3 bases are TGCAGTGCTTCCGGGACAGGGGGCTTCAACGAGCAGTACTTC. Translating gives CSASGTGGFNEQYF.

The chain uses TRBV7-9 and TRBJ2-5; D may be TRBD1 or TRBD2 (5 bases each). Trimming removed 5 bases at V and 4 bases at J, with 20 bases between. Germline CDR1 is SEHNR and CDR2 is FQNEAQ (reference sequence). The CDR3 sequence is 16 residues long. The CDR3 sequence: CASSLRGVRGSETQYF. CDR3 bases: TGTGCCAGCAGCCTAAGGGGTGTGAGGGGATCAGAGACCCAGTACTTC.

This clonotype was seen only a few times. The chain is built from TRBV20-1 and TRBJ2-3, with no clear D. The germline gives CDR1 DFQATT, CDR2 SNEGSKA (reference sequence). There are 13 residues in the CDR3. Trimming pared 6 bases from V and 1 base from J, leaving 11 bases between. As DNA, the CDR3 is TGCAGTGCCTACTCGGGTGGCACAGATACGCAGTATTTT. It translates to CSAYSGGTDTQYF.

The chain joins TRBV20-1 to TRBJ1-5, with D unresolved. V lost 0 bases and J lost 7, with 10 bases in between. Germline CDR1 DFQATT, CDR2 SNEGSKA (reference sequence). The CDR3 is 13 residues long. The CDR3 DNA sequence: TGCAGTGCTAGAGAGACCGCCAGACAGCCCCAGCATTTT. Translated, it gives CSARETARQPQHF.

The chain couples TRBV20-1 to TRBJ2-1; 8 nucleotides line up with TRBD2. J was trimmed by 7 bases and V by 0 bases; bases with no gene match: 11. This CDR3 has 16 amino acids. Germline V gene lookup returns CDR1 DFQATT and CDR2 SNEGSKA (reference sequence). The CDR3 here is CSARDQGSGSWNEQFF. The DNA of the CDR3 is TGCAGTGCTAGAGATCAAGGGAGCGGGAGCTGGAATGAGCAGTTCTTC.

This clonotype showed up just once. The chain is built from TRBV7-3 and TRBJ1-1; D might be TRBD1 (5 bases). Germline V gives CDR1 SGHTA, CDR2 FQGTGA. Trimming shortened V by 5 bases and J by 2 bases, and 9 bases separated the two germline ends. This CDR3 contains 13 residues. The CDR3 bases are TGTGCCAGCAGCCGTGGGGCTAACACTGAAGCTTTCTTT. Its translation: CASSRGANTEAFF.

This clonotype has only a few counts. The chain employs TRBV7-7 and TRBJ2-3; 9 nucleotides match TRBD2. This CDR3 is built from 15 residues. V trimming: 5 bases; J trimming: 2 bases; junction bases outside the gene matches: 5. Germline V lookup: CDR1 SSHAT, CDR2 FNYEAQ (reference sequence). The CDR3 coding sequence is TGTGCCAGCAGCCTTAGCGGGAGAGACACAGATACGCAGTATTTT. The encoded protein is CASSLSGRDTDTQYF.

In this sample, this clonotype is large. The V and J genes are TRBV6-1 and TRBJ2-7; D remains unclear. The ends were cut back, 1 base at V and 2 bases at J, with 9 bases in the middle. Germline CDR1 is MNHNS and CDR2 is SASEGT. CDR3 length: 14 residues. The CDR3 here is CASSEGGRAYEQYF. CDR3 nucleotides: TGTGCCAGCAGTGAAGGAGGCAGAGCCTACGAGCAGTACTTC.

V and J are TRBV5-4 and TRBJ2-6; 8 nucleotides match TRBD1. Trimming took 2 bases from V and 0 from J; bases not matched to a gene: 1. This CDR3 region has 16 residues. Per the germline V gene, CDR1 is SGHNT and CDR2 is YYREEE (reference sequence). The CDR3 is CASSFTGGSGANVLTF. The CDR3, as DNA: TGTGCCAGCAGCTTCACAGGGGGCTCTGGGGCCAACGTCCTGACTTTC.

V gene TRBV19 combines with J gene TRBJ1-2; D unresolved. V was pared by 8 bases and J by 7 bases, with 11 bases between. Germline-derived CDR1 and CDR2 are LNHDA and SQIVND (reference sequence). CDR3 length: 11 amino acids. Here the CDR3 DNA reads TGTGCCAGTGGGCGGAGCCCTGGCTACACCTTC. The encoded protein is CASGRSPGYTF.